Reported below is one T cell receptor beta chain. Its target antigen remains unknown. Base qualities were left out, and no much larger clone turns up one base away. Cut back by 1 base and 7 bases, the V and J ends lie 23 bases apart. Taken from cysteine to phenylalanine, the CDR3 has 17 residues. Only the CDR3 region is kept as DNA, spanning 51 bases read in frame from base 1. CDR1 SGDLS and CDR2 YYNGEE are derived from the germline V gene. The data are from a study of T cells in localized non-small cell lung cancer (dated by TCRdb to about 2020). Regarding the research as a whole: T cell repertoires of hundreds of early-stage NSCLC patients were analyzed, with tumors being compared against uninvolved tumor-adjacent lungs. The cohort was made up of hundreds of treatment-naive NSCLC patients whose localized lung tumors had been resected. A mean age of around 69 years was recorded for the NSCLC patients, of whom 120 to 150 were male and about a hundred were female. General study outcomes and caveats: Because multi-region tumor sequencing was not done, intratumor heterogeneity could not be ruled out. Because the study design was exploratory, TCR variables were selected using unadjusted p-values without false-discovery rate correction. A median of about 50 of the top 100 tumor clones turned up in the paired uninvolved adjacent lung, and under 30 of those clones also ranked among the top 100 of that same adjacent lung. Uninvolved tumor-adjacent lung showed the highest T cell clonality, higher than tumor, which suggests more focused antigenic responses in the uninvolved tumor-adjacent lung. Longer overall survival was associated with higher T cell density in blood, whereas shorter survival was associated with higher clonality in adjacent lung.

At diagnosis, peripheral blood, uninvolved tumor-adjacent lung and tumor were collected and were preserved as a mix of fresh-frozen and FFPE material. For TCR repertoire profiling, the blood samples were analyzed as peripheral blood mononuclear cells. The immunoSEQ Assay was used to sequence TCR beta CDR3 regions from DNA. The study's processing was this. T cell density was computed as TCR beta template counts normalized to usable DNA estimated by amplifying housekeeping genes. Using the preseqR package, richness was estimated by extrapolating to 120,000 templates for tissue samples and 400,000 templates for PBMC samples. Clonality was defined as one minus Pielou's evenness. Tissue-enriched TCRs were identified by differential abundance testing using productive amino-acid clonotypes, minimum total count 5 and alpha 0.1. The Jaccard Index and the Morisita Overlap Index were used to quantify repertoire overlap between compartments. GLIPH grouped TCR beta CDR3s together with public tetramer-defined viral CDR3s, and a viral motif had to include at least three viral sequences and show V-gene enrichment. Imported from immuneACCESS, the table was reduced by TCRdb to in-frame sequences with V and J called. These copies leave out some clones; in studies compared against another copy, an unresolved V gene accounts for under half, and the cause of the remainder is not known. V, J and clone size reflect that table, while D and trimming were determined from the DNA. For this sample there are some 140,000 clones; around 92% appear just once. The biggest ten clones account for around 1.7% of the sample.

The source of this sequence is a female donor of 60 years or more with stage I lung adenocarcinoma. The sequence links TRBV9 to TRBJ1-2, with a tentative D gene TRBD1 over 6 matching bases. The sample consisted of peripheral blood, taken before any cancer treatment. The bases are TGTGCCAGCAGCGTATCTCCAGGAGGGGGGACGGTCTCTGGCTACACCTTC. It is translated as CASSVSPGGGTVSGYTF.